The clone carrying this T cell receptor beta chain showed up just a few times. Its antigen is not known. The use of a sample-barcoded 5' primer and a J-beta primer mix characterized a second PCR of roughly 6 to 11 cycles. TCRdb called the 5' RACE reads again in MiXCR, with one record for every CDR3 protein. In the table there are under 800,000 distinct CDR3 sequences, roughly 43% of which are singletons. These data originate in a study of blood T cells in healthy people across ages. Study-level findings and limits: Diversity estimates drawn from one million T cells were deemed underestimates. Among long-lived donors, naive CD4+ cells were more numerous and diversity higher than in aged donors.

CDR3 size: 14 residues. V was cut by 0 bases and J by 8 bases, with 14 bases left in between. Germline CDR1 and CDR2: LGHNA and YNFKEQ. The chain employs TRBV4-2 and TRBJ2-7; D is possibly TRBD1 or TRBD2 (5 bases each). The origin of this receptor is a woman aged 55-69 years in good health. Material for sequencing was blood. CDR3 coding DNA: TGTGCCAGCAGCCAAGAAGTGAGAGGGGAGCAGCAGTACTTC. Translated, it gives CASSQEVRGEQQYF.